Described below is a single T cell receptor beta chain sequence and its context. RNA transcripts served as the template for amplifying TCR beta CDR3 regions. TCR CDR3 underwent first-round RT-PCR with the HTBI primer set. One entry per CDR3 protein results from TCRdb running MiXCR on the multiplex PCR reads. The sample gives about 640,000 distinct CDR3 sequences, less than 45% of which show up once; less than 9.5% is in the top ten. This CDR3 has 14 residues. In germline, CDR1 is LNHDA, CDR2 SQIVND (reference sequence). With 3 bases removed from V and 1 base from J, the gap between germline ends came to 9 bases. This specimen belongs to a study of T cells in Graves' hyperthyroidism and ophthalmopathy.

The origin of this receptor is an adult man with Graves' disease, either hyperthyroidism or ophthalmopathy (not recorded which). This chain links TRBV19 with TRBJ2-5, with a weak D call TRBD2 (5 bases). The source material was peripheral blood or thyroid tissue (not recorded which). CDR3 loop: CASSMRVSQETQYF. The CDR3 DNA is TGTGCCAGTAGTATGAGGGTCAGCCAAGAGACCCAGTACTTC. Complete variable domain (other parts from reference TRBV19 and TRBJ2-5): DGGITQSPKYLFRKEGQNVTLSCEQNLNHDAMYWYRQDPGQGLRLIYYSQIVNDFQKGDIAEGYSVSREKKESFPLTVTSAQKNPTAFYLCASSMRVSQETQYFGPGTRLLVL.